The 30 T cell receptor beta chains given below trace back to one sample, sequenced in a study of low-dose radiotherapy and immunotherapy resistance in tumors. Primers used for first-strand cDNA, a TRAV- and TRBV-specific set, covered both alpha and beta chains. Both a constant-region primer and a V-primer adapter served to amplify TCRs across roughly 20 PCR cycles. TCRdb passed the reads through MiXCR, listing each CDR3 protein once. Among tens of thousands of distinct CDR3 sequences listed, 9.4% were seen once. The time point is: before trial treatment. The sequenced sample was PBMCs, obtained before treatment. These TCRs come from a male donor with prostate cancer.

In this sample, this clonotype turned up many times. The chain carries TRBV29-1 and TRBJ2-7, with D unresolved. Germline CDR1 SQVTM, CDR2 ANQGSEA. V lost 5 bases to trimming and J lost 0 bases, with 2 bases between them. The CDR3 consists of 10 residues. The CDR3 bases are TGCAGCGTTATCTCCTACGAGCAGTACTTC. This sequence encodes CSVISYEQYF.

This clonotype was recorded at least ten times. The gene calls are TRBV12-3 or TRBV12-4 and TRBJ2-5; D gene uncertain. The V end was cut by 7 bases, the J end by 3 bases, with 12 bases between. The CDR3 consists of 13 residues. The CDR3 is CASTLTGEETQYF. DNA of the CDR3: TGTGCCAGCACTTTGACGGGCGAAGAGACCCAGTACTTC.

This clonotype was seen many times. The chain links TRBV12-3 or TRBV12-4 to TRBJ2-1; perhaps TRBD1 as D (5 bases). Trimming pared 5 bases from V and 12 bases from J, leaving 17 bases between. The CDR3 loop spans 13 amino acids. This CDR3 is CASSLVQGLWQFF. In DNA, the CDR3 is TGTGCCAGCAGTCTAGTTCAGGGTCTATGGCAGTTCTTC.

In its sample, this clonotype was seen many times. V and J are TRBV20-1 and TRBJ1-2; a possible D gene is TRBD1 (5 bases). Germline CDR1 reads DFQATT; CDR2 reads SNEGSKA (reference sequence). Trimming cost V 1 base and J 8 bases, with 8 bases left between them. The CDR3 covers 11 residues. The CDR3 nucleotides are TGCAGTGCTAGAGCGGGGCCCGGCTACACCTTC. Its translation: CSARAGPGYTF.

This clonotype was seen repeatedly, ten times or more. The chain has TRBV9 and TRBJ2-4; possibly TRBD2 for D (6 bases). In germline, CDR1 is SGDLS, CDR2 YYNGEE. The V end was cut by 3 bases, the J end by 1 base, with 11 bases between. There are 15 residues in the CDR3. The CDR3 DNA reads as TGTGCCAGCAGCGGATCGGGAGTTGCCAAAAACATTCAGTACTTC. Encoded protein: CASSGSGVAKNIQYF.

This clonotype was seen ten or more times. V usage is TRBV14 and J usage is TRBJ2-2, with 9 bases identical to TRBD2. J lost 7 bases, V lost 4 bases, and 4 bases had no gene match. The CDR3 has 14 amino acids. Germline CDR1 SGHDN, CDR2 FVKESK. The CDR3 here is CASSLGLALGELFF. The CDR3 bases are TGTGCCAGCAGCCTGGGACTAGCTCTCGGGGAGCTGTTTTTT.

The J gene is TRBJ2-2, the V gene TRBV7-9; 8 bases match TRBD2. CDR3 length equals 16 residues. V was clipped by 8 bases and J by 1 base; unmatched bases: 9. Germline V CDR1 and CDR2: SEHNR, FQNEAQ (reference sequence). The CDR3 here is CASLPGGLVNTGELFF. The CDR3 DNA reads as TGTGCCAGCCTCCCCGGGGGACTAGTGAACACCGGGGAGCTGTTTTTT.

This clonotype was recorded many times. This chain uses TRBV6-5 with TRBJ2-1; 8 positions match TRBD1. The CDR3 consists of 14 residues. Germline-derived CDR1 and CDR2 are MNHEY and SVGAGI. V dropped 4 bases and J dropped 9; count of bases not matched to a gene: 8. The DNA for the CDR3 is TGTGCCAGCAGTTTGTTCAGGGGGCAAATTGAGCAGTTCTTC. As protein: CASSLFRGQIEQFF.

This clonotype was observed many times. This CDR3 reads CASSLRRGAGNTIYF. CDR3 bases: TGTGCCAGCAGCCTGCGAAGGGGGGCTGGAAACACCATATATTTT. The chain links TRBV7-2 to TRBJ1-3, with TRBD1 as a possible D gene (6 bases). Looked up from germline, CDR1 is SGHTA and CDR2 is FQGNSA. The CDR3 extends over 15 amino acids. Trimming removed 5 bases from V and 2 bases from J, with 13 bases in between.

The sample holds many counts of this clonotype. The genes are TRBV19 and TRBJ2-3; 13 nucleotides agree with TRBD2. The V segment lost 5 bases and the J segment 14 bases; nucleotides outside the gene matches: 13. This CDR3 has 15 residues. Germline CDR1 and CDR2: LNHDA and SQIVND (reference sequence). CDR3 DNA sequence: TGTGCCAGTAGTCCCCAAGGACTAGCGGGGGAAGGTCGGTATTTT. This sequence encodes CASSPQGLAGEGRYF.

In this sample, this clonotype turned up many times. This chain links TRBV4-3 with TRBJ2-5, with TRBD1 matching over 7 bases. CDR1 is LGHNA and CDR2 is YSLEER in the germline V gene. The CDR3 covers 15 residues. Trimming removed 1 base from V and 0 bases from J; junction bases left unmatched: 2. The CDR3 here is CASSQGGTDQETQYF. The CDR3 DNA follows: TGCGCCAGCAGCCAAGGGGGGACAGACCAAGAGACCCAGTACTTC.

This clonotype was observed at least ten times. The V gene is TRBV28, the J gene TRBJ2-1; 7 bases line up with TRBD2. The CDR3 runs 17 residues. The V segment lost 5 bases and the J segment 2 bases; nucleotides outside the gene matches: 12. Germline CDR1 reads MDHEN; CDR2 reads SYDVKM. The CDR3 is CASSLVGLAVAYNEQFF. The CDR3 DNA sequence: TGTGCCAGCAGTCTCGTGGGGCTAGCGGTGGCCTACAATGAGCAGTTCTTC.

At least ten counts were recorded for this clonotype. The chain recombines TRBV7-3 with TRBJ2-1; 8 bases agree with TRBD2. In germline, CDR1 is SGHTA, CDR2 FQGTGA. This CDR3 is 16 amino acids long. V was pared by 0 bases and J by 4 bases, with 5 bases of the junction left unmatched. This CDR3 is CASSLTSGMEYNEQFF. CDR3 DNA sequence: TGTGCCAGCAGCTTAACTAGCGGGATGGAATACAATGAGCAGTTCTTC.

This clonotype has ten or more counts. The chain employs TRBV10-3 and TRBJ2-2, with D possibly being TRBD1 or TRBD2 (5 bases each). Trimming stripped 8 bases from V and 4 bases from J, with 11 bases between. In germline, CDR1 is ENHRY, CDR2 SYGVKD. CDR3 length: 13 residues. In DNA, the CDR3 is TGTGCCATCCCGAGGGGTTCCACCGGGGAGCTGTTTTTT. It yields the protein CAIPRGSTGELFF.

This clonotype has ten or more counts. The chain recombines TRBV28 with TRBJ2-1; TRBD1 agrees at 9 bases. CDR1 and CDR2 (germline): MDHEN, SYDVKM. The trim removed 8 bases at V and 3 bases at J, leaving 5 bases unmatched. This CDR3 spans 14 amino acids. The CDR3 here is CASSGTGNYNEQFF. The CDR3 DNA is TGTGCCAGCTCCGGGACAGGGAACTACAATGAGCAGTTCTTC.

On this clonotype: A far larger clone differs by one base, so this is likely a read error. The chain uses TRBV13 and TRBJ2-5, with unresolved D. The CDR3 loop spans 14 amino acids. Trimming took 5 bases from V and 11 from J, leaving 21 bases between them. CDR1 and CDR2 from the germline V gene are PRHDT and FYEKMQ (reference sequence). The CDR3 nucleotides are TGTGCCAGCAGCACGAAGACTTACTACAATGAGCAGTACTTC. Protein product: CASSTKTYYNEQYF.

In this sample, this clonotype turned up many times. The chain has TRBV12-3 or TRBV12-4 and TRBJ2-1, with TRBD2 as a possible D gene (6 bases). With 6 bases removed from V and 7 bases from J, the gap between germline ends came to 16 bases. The CDR3 is 14 amino acids. The CDR3: CASSGGSSVNEQFF. In nucleotides, the CDR3 is TGTGCCAGCAGCGGAGGGAGTAGTGTTAATGAGCAGTTCTTC.

This clonotype was recorded many times. This chain connects TRBV18 to TRBJ2-5; TRBD1 aligns across 7 bases. The CDR3 covers 14 residues. J was trimmed by 1 base and V by 3 bases; bases with no gene match: 2. The germline CDR1 and CDR2 sequences are KGHSH and LQKENI. The CDR3: CASSPRGSQETQYF. DNA of the CDR3: TGTGCCAGCTCACCCAGGGGGAGCCAAGAGACCCAGTACTTC.

The table lists this clonotype with many counts. The J gene is TRBJ2-1, the V gene TRBV29-1; unclear D gene. This CDR3 comprises 12 residues. CDR1 is SQVTM and CDR2 is ANQGSEA in the germline V gene. V was trimmed by 4 bases and J by 6 bases, leaving 10 bases between them. The CDR3 DNA is TGCAGCGTTGTGCCCGAAATCAATGAGCAGTTCTTC. This gives the protein CSVVPEINEQFF.

V gene TRBV20-1 combines with J gene TRBJ2-7, with 13 bases matching TRBD2. The V gene's germline CDR1 is DFQATT and CDR2 SNEGSKA (reference sequence). V shed 6 bases, J shed 0 bases, and the junction held 2 bases outside the gene matches. CDR3 length: 14 residues. DNA for the CDR3: TGCAGTGCGGGACTAGCGGGAAGCTCCTACGAGCAGTACTTC. It encodes CSAGLAGSSYEQYF.

This clonotype was picked up many times. The V gene is TRBV19, the J gene TRBJ2-3; D unclear. V lost 4 bases and J 0 bases, leaving 14 bases between the germline ends. Looked up from germline, CDR1 is LNHDA and CDR2 is SQIVND (reference sequence). This CDR3 has 16 residues. The CDR3 is CASSNGLVSSTDTQYF. The CDR3 bases are TGTGCCAGTAGTAACGGGCTTGTCTCTAGCACAGATACGCAGTATTTT.

Concerning this clonotype: A far bigger clonotype differs at one base, so this is likely a read error. The chain recombines TRBV28 with TRBJ2-7, with D uncertain. The CDR3 spans 16 residues. Germline CDR1 and CDR2: MDHEN and SYDVKM. The CDR3 sequence is CGTSDRHRLRDYEQYF. For the CDR3, the DNA is TGTGGCACCAGTGACCGACACCGTCTAAGGGACTACGAGCAGTACTTC.

This clonotype was counted at least ten times. The gene calls are TRBV28 and TRBJ1-6; TRBD1 matches at 12 bases. With 3 bases clipped from V and 9 bases from J, the junction kept 18 bases outside the gene matches. CDR1 and CDR2 (germline): MDHEN, SYDVKM. The CDR3 totals 20 residues. The CDR3 sequence is CASSLLAGTGGTAPGSPLHF. The CDR3 coding sequence is TGTGCCAGCAGTTTGCTAGCCGGGACAGGGGGCACCGCCCCCGGTTCACCCCTCCACTTT.

This clonotype occurred many times. The chain employs TRBV7-6 and TRBJ2-1; 12 nucleotides line up with TRBD2. This CDR3 spans 16 amino acids. Trimming at V came to 5 bases and at J to 8 bases, leaving 10 bases not matched to a gene. CDR1 is SGHVS, CDR2 FNYEAQ, per germline. The CDR3 spells CASSPRGLAGLDEQFF. The CDR3, as DNA: TGTGCCAGCAGCCCTAGAGGACTAGCGGGACTCGATGAGCAGTTCTTC.

This clonotype has a count of ten or more. The J gene is TRBJ1-5, the V gene TRBV6-2 or TRBV6-3, with 7 bases lining up with TRBD1. The CDR3 sequence is 14 residues long. J lost 0 bases, V lost 11 bases, and 7 bases had no gene match. Germline V gives CDR1 MNHEY, CDR2 SVGEGT. Here the CDR3 reads CARGTDNSNQPQHF. The CDR3 DNA sequence: TGTGCCCGTGGGACAGACAATAGCAATCAGCCCCAGCATTTT.

Turning to this clonotype: This likely stems from a read error, as it lies one base from a far larger clone. V is TRBV11-2 and J is TRBJ2-7; 9 bases fit TRBD2. Germline V CDR1 and CDR2: SGHAT, FQNNGV. CDR3 size: 15 residues. Trimming took 4 bases from V and 7 from J; bases not matched to a gene: 11. The CDR3 nucleotides read TGTGCCAGCAGCTATACGGGACTAGCCCGAAATGAGCAGTACTTC. Amino acid sequence: CASSYTGLARNEQYF.

V gene TRBV5-6 combines with J gene TRBJ2-1, with 11 bases matching TRBD2. Germline V gene lookup returns CDR1 SGHDT and CDR2 YYEEEE. Losses at the gene ends were 2 bases for V and 7 bases for J; bases not matched to a gene: 8. This CDR3 has 16 amino acids. The DNA of the CDR3 is TGTGCCAGCAGCTTCCGGACTAGCGGGCCAAGGAATGAGCAGTTCTTC. Translation gives CASSFRTSGPRNEQFF. Variable domain in full (rest from reference TRBV5-6 and TRBJ2-1): DAGVTQSPTHLIKTRGQQVTLRCSPKSGHDTVSWYQQALGQGPQFIFQYYEEEERQRGNFPDRFSGHQFPNYSSELNVNALLLGDSALYLCASSFRTSGPRNEQFFGPGTRLTVL.

There are many counts of this clonotype. The chain combines TRBV30 with TRBJ1-5; D is possibly TRBD1 (5 bases). The V gene lost 0 bases and the J gene lost 5 bases, with 11 bases spanning the gap. CDR3 size: 14 residues. Germline lookup yields CDR1 GTSNPN and CDR2 SVGIG (reference sequence). The CDR3 protein is CAWSVPGLYQPQHF. The CDR3 bases are TGTGCCTGGAGTGTACCAGGGTTATATCAGCCCCAGCATTTT.

This clonotype occurred many times. The gene calls are TRBV12-3 or TRBV12-4 and TRBJ1-5, with D possibly being TRBD1 (5 bases). The V and J ends lost 1 base and 7 bases respectively, with 11 bases between them. This CDR3 has 14 amino acids. In nucleotides, the CDR3 is TGTGCCAGCAGTTTAGGGCAGGGTAAGCAGCCCCAGCATTTT. Translating it yields CASSLGQGKQPQHF.

This clonotype was counted at least ten times. The chain combines TRBV29-1 with TRBJ2-3, with 8 bases that match TRBD2. Per the germline V gene, CDR1 is SQVTM and CDR2 is ANQGSEA. J lost 7 bases, V lost 3 bases, and 9 bases had no gene match. The CDR3 is 14 residues long. CDR3 sequence reads: CSVEPSGPQNTQYF. The CDR3 region has the DNA TGCAGCGTTGAGCCTAGCGGGCCCCAAAATACGCAGTATTTT.